Below, 10 T cell receptor beta chains from the same sample are listed, as sequenced in a study of blood T cells in healthy people across ages. A second PCR, run for about 6 to 11 cycles, used a sample-barcoded 5' primer plus a J-beta primer mix. TCRdb reanalysed the 5' RACE reads using MiXCR and keeps one entry per CDR3 protein. The repertoire includes about 800,000 distinct CDR3 sequences, around a quarter of them detected once, and under 4.5% sits in the top ten. These data also formed part of another study, on T cells of mothers and their children.

The sequencing sample was made of blood. These receptor sequences come from a boy aged 10-17 years in good health.

This clonotype came up a few times. This chain connects TRBV20-1 to TRBJ2-7; no firm D call. The CDR3 length is 13 residues. With 6 bases removed from V and 7 bases from J, the gap between germline ends came to 19 bases. Germline CDR1 is DFQATT and CDR2 is SNEGSKA (reference sequence). CDR3 in DNA: TGCAGTGCCCCGGGCTATTCGCCGGGTGAGCAGTACTTC. It translates to CSAPGYSPGEQYF.

For this clonotype: One end of the junction varies from germline; a read error may be responsible. The rearrangement joins TRBV6-5 to TRBJ1-1; TRBD1 is a possible D gene (6 bases). This CDR3 is 16 amino acids long. Germline values: CDR1 MNHEY, CDR2 SVGAGI. The CDR3 DNA reads as TGTGCCAGCAGTTACGGTTCAGGGGCCCCGGCCACTGAAGCCTTCTTT. Translating it yields CASSYGSGAPATEAFF.

J is TRBJ2-7 and V is TRBV27; 10 bases are shared with TRBD2. This CDR3 comprises 14 residues. Germline CDR1 is MNHEY and CDR2 is SMNVEV (reference sequence). The V segment lost 6 bases and the J segment 3 bases; nucleotides outside the gene matches: 5. The CDR3 protein is CASSPGTSVYEQYF. The CDR3 coding sequence is TGTGCCAGCAGCCCCGGGACTAGCGTCTACGAGCAGTACTTC.

V usage is TRBV28 and J usage is TRBJ2-5; the D call may be TRBD1 or TRBD2 (5 bases each). The end of the DNA is better explained by TRBJ2-7, so the J call may be wrong. CDR1 MDHEN and CDR2 SYDVKM come from the germline V gene. CDR3 length equals 15 residues. This chain's CDR3 is CASTPRGAGSYEQYF. The CDR3 DNA follows: TGTGCCAGCACCCCCCGAGGGGCCGGCTCCTACGAGCAGTACTTC.

This clonotype has more than one count but fewer than ten. The genes are TRBV7-9 and TRBJ1-4; unclear D gene. The V end lost 3 bases, the J end lost 1 base, and 12 bases lay between the germline ends. The germline gives CDR1 SEHNR, CDR2 FQNEAQ (reference sequence). There are 16 residues in the CDR3. CDR3 DNA sequence: TGTGCCAGCAGCTTGAAGGGCTTAGGAACTAATGAAAAACTGTTTTTT. Residues: CASSLKGLGTNEKLFF.

In this sample, this clonotype turned up a few times. The chain is built from TRBV12-3 or TRBV12-4 and TRBJ2-5; 11 bases are a match to TRBD1. V shed 5 bases, J shed 5 bases, and the junction held 7 bases outside the gene matches. CDR3 length: 15 amino acids. The CDR3 region is CASSPRTGGLETQYF. Here the CDR3 DNA reads TGTGCCAGCAGTCCCCGGACAGGGGGCCTGGAGACCCAGTACTTC.

J is TRBJ2-7 and V is TRBV4-3, with D tentatively TRBD1 (6 bases). This CDR3 contains 16 residues. CDR1 and CDR2 (germline): LGHNA, YSLEER. V lost 0 bases, J lost 2 bases, and 14 bases lay in between. The CDR3 coding sequence is TGCGCCAGCAGCCAAGACAGGGACATGGTGGCCTACGAGCAGTACTTC. As protein: CASSQDRDMVAYEQYF.

A few counts support this clonotype. The chain combines TRBV5-1 with TRBJ2-5; TRBD1 matches at 9 bases. The CDR3 sequence is 14 residues long. Trimming cost V 5 bases and J 5 bases; bases outside gene matches: 7. The germline V gene has CDR1 SGHRS and CDR2 YFSETQ. The CDR3 reads CASRSGTGWETQYF. CDR3 coding DNA: TGCGCCAGCAGATCCGGGACAGGGTGGGAGACCCAGTACTTC.

This chain joins TRBV29-1 and TRBJ2-1; D is possibly TRBD1 or TRBD2 (7 bases each). Per the germline V gene, CDR1 is SQVTM and CDR2 is ANQGSEA. The CDR3 length is 13 residues. The V and J ends lost 6 bases and 7 bases respectively, with 16 bases between them. The CDR3 region is CSVWGRGPNEQFF. CDR3 in DNA: TGCAGCGTGTGGGGGAGGGGGCCTAATGAGCAGTTCTTC.

The CDR3, as DNA: TGCAGCGTTGAAGACCGGGGACAGTACAATGAGCAGTTCTTC. Translation gives CSVEDRGQYNEQFF. The chain uses TRBV29-1 and TRBJ2-1; TRBD1 matches 7 bases. V was pared by 0 bases and J by 4 bases, with 3 bases of the junction left unmatched. This CDR3 is built from 14 residues. Germline V lookup: CDR1 SQVTM, CDR2 ANQGSEA.